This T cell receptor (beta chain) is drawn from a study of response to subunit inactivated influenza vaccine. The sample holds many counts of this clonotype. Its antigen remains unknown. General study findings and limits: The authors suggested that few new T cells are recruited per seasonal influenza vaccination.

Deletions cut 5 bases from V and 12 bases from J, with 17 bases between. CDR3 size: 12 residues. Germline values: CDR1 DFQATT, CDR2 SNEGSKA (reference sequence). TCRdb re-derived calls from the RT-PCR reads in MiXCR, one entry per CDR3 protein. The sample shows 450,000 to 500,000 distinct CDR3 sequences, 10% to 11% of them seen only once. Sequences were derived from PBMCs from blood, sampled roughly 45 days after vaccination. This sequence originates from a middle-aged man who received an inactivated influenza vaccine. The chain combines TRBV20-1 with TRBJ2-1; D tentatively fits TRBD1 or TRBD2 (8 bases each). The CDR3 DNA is TGCAGTGCTCACCGACAGGGGACTAGGCAGTTCTTC. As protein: CSAHRQGTRQFF.